This entry is about one TCR beta chain. This clonotype has just a few counts. Its antigen is currently not known. No quality values exist for individual bases; no much larger clone is one base distant. The TCR beta CDR3 regions were amplified from RNA transcripts. The TCR CDR3 was subjected to a first round of RT-PCR using the HTBI primer set and the Qiagen OneStep RT-PCR kit. Libraries were constructed in a second round of multiplex PCR, after which size selection and purification were carried out. Sequencing of the libraries was done on an Illumina HiSeq2000 using paired-end 100 bp reads. The paper's data handling went like this. SOAPnuke was used to process the raw data, removing reads that contained adapters or uncalled bases, had a mean Phred below 15, or lacked an exact match to the constant primer or identifier. COPE v1.2.5 was used to merge the high-quality paired reads, and each unique nucleotide sequence was defined as a clonotype. Clonotypes were aligned to IMGT TRBV, TRBD and TRBJ reference segments using MiTCR v1.1. Only V-J combinations with frequency above 0.0001, covering 99% to 99.2% of repertoires, were analysed. The TCS score was defined as F50 (clonal expansion) divided by E x V (chaos), with BLOSUM62-based TCRdist calculated between CDR3 peptides within each V-J. Welch's t-statistics and random forest reduced approximately 520 V-J features to fewer than 15, which were used in a naive Bayes classifier (R e1071). TCRdb applied fastp at Q25 and MiXCR to the public reads, then kept only in-frame beta chains. Every distinct CDR3 protein forms one entry, paired with its most common genes and DNA. The V and J calls come from TCRdb's annotation, not from the publication. This sample is represented by fewer than 900,000 distinct CDR3 sequences; around 19% of them were singletons. The ten most abundant clones make up about a sixth of the sample.

The record originates from a study of T cells in Graves' hyperthyroidism and ophthalmopathy (dated by TCRdb to about 2019). Regarding the complete study: Peripheral blood samples were taken at the time of initial diagnosis, prior to any treatment. TCR V-J signatures able to tell the groups apart were searched for in a discovery cohort of 90 to 100 patients, of whom 43 had Graves' ophthalmopathy and about 60 had stable Graves' hyperthyroidism. Prospective prediction of ophthalmopathy was tested in an independent validation cohort consisting of some 18 hyperthyroidism patients and around 17 patients who later progressed to ophthalmopathy. For training and testing, the 110 or so patients in the discovery cohort were randomly divided in a 7:3 ratio. The study also compared thyroid tissue and blood T-cell repertoires from about six Graves' hyperthyroidism patients. After sampling, hyperthyroidism patients received methimazole starting at 30 mg daily, and ophthalmopathy patients received high-dose intravenous methylprednisolone. According to the paper, TCR Vbeta CDR3 sequencing was carried out on 135 peripheral blood samples, which came from 40 to 45 ophthalmopathy, under 85 hyperthyroidism and roughly 17 progressor patients. What the work shows at the level of the full study, not this receptor alone: Sample size was not statistically predetermined, and blinding of investigators to group allocation was not performed. Blood samples also contained most of the expanded thyroid clonotypes (frequency above 0.001), which suggests that blood repertoires may reflect thyroid immune responses. In validation, the model predicted progression to ophthalmopathy a median of approximately 6.6 months before onset, with roughly 68% sensitivity and 72.22% specificity. A 13 V-J signature model separated ophthalmopathy from stable hyperthyroidism, with approximately 87% sensitivity and 81% to 83% specificity in cross-validation and 80%/75% in testing.

The hyperthyroidism patients were between 18 and 65 years old and newly diagnosed, with a disease duration of less than 2 months. Any patient with an uncontrolled infection, another autoimmune disease, pregnancy or lactation was excluded. Diagnoses relied on clinical symptoms, serum thyroxine and TRAb, thyroid ultrasound and orbital computed tomography. Blood from progressor patients was drawn when they were first diagnosed with hyperthyroidism, before any ophthalmopathy symptoms appeared. Ficoll-Paque density gradient centrifugation was used to isolate PBMCs from approximately 11 ml of fresh peripheral blood. Progressor patients were first diagnosed with Graves' hyperthyroidism and then developed ophthalmopathy during follow-up. Trizol reagent was used to extract total RNA, and RNA quality was then checked on an Agilent 2100 Bioanalyzer. Sample: blood. The sequence was collected from a woman aged 50 to 65 with Graves' hyperthyroidism that later progressed to Graves' ophthalmopathy.

The DNA sequence is given as TGTGCCAGCACCCCTGCAGGGGGCTCCTATAATTCACCCCTCCACTTT. Translation gives CASTPAGGSYNSPLHF. The chain is encoded by TRBV5-5 joined to TRBJ1-6, with 7 bases in between that match TRBD1. Spanning cysteine to phenylalanine, the CDR3 consists of 16 amino acids. Left in the record is the CDR3 DNA by itself, 48 bases read in frame from the first base. Germline trimming amounts to 6 bases on V and 0 bases on J, with 6 as the count of junction bases outside the gene matches. The germline V gene (reference sequence) sets CDR1 to SGHKS and CDR2 to YYEKEE. Here the CDR3 is joined to the reference TRBV5-5 and TRBJ1-6 genes, and the full variable domain is: DAGVTQSPTHLIKTRGQQVTLRCSPISGHKSVSWYQQVLGQGPQFIFQYYEKEERGRGNFPDRFSARQFPNYSSELNVNALLLGDSALYLCASTPAGGSYNSPLHFGNGTRLTVT.